This T cell receptor (beta chain) stems from a study of neurological immune-mediated disorders. This clonotype was observed many times. The study drew its healthy controls from blood bank volunteers in Maryland, USA. The V end lost 4 bases, the J end lost 5 bases, and 18 bases lay between the germline ends. The CDR3 sequence is 15 residues long. CDR1 SGHRS and CDR2 YFSETQ come from the germline V gene. With 10-nucleotide random UMIs included, cDNA was synthesized by 5'RACE. Sequencing of 15-18 subjects in each run yielded over 180 million TCR-beta sequences. TCRdb reanalysed the 5' RACE reads using MiXCR and keeps one entry per CDR3 protein. The sample lists tens of thousands of distinct CDR3 sequences, about a tenth occurring once.

The chain employs TRBV5-1 and TRBJ2-5; D may be TRBD2 (6 bases). The TCR sequence derives from a man aged 35-49 years in good health. Input material: PBMCs. CDR3 loop: CASSLLEGARETQYF. CDR3 bases: TGCGCCAGCAGCCTCCTGGAGGGCGCGAGGGAGACCCAGTACTTC.